The present entry profiles one T cell receptor beta chain with its context. This sample was taken from a study of regulatory T cells in long-lasting Graves disease. About the research overall: Less than 3 months of antithyroid drugs had been taken by newly diagnosed Graves' patients.

According to the study, TCR beta libraries were built with iRepertoire HTBI primers and CDR3-region Arm-PCR. TCRdb re-derived calls from the multiplex PCR reads in MiXCR, one entry per CDR3 protein. The table has approximately 360,000 distinct CDR3 sequences, over 9.5% seen once. Specified time point: newly diagnosed GD, antithyroid drugs for less than 3 months. Extracted PBMC RNA gave rise to the TCR library. This CDR3 is built from 12 residues. The germline CDR1 and CDR2 sequences are MNHEY and SVGEGT. The V gene lost 2 bases and the J gene lost 9 bases, with 8 bases spanning the gap. These same data were also listed under a study on T cells in Graves' hyperthyroidism and ophthalmopathy.

The sequence derives from a woman aged 18-29 years with Graves disease. The chain links TRBV6-2 or TRBV6-3 to TRBJ2-1, with a weak D call TRBD1 (6 bases). The sequences come from peripheral blood mononuclear cells (PBMCs), collected at new diagnosis, from a patient treated with antithyroid drugs. In nucleotides, the CDR3 is TGTGCCAGCAGTTACCAGGGGCCTGAGCAGTTCTTC. Its protein is CASSYQGPEQFF.